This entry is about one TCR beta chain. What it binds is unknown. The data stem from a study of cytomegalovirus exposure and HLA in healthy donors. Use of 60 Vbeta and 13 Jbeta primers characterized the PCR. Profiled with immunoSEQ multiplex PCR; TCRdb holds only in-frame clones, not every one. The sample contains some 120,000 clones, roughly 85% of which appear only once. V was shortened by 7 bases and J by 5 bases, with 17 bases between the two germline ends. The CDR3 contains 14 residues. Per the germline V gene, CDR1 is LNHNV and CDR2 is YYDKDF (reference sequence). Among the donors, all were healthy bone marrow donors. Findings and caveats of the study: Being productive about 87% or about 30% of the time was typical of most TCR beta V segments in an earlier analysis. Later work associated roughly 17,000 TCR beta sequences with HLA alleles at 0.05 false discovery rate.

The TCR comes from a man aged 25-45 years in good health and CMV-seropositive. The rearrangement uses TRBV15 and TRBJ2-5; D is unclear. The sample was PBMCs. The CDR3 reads CATTPLTSRETQYF. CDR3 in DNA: TGTGCCACCACCCCCCTTACCTCGCGGGAGACCCAGTACTTC.